The 7 T cell receptor beta chains presented below share a single source sample, sequenced in a study of T cells in Graves' hyperthyroidism and ophthalmopathy. Researchers took RNA transcripts and amplified the TCR beta CDR3 regions from them. Initially, a first-round RT-PCR of the TCR CDR3 employed the HTBI primer set. TCRdb reanalysed the multiplex PCR reads using MiXCR and keeps one entry per CDR3 protein. The repertoire holds hundreds of thousands of distinct CDR3 sequences, with less than 15% as singletons. Sequencing input: blood. These receptor sequences come from a woman between 18 and 29 years old with Graves' hyperthyroidism.

This clonotype was observed at least ten times. The CDR3 region is CASSEEDSGSYEQYF. The CDR3 coding sequence is TGTGCCAGCAGCGAGGAGGATAGCGGGAGTTACGAGCAGTACTTC. The chain uses TRBV11-2 and TRBJ2-7, with 9 bases lining up with TRBD2. With V trimmed by 5 bases and J by 4 bases, 9 bases remained unmatched. The CDR3 is 15 amino acids. Germline CDR1 is SGHAT and CDR2 is FQNNGV.

This clonotype was seen ten or more times. The chain links TRBV7-2 to TRBJ2-5; 11 bases match TRBD2. After removal of 1 base from V and 5 bases from J, the junction contained 6 bases not matched to a gene. The germline V gene has CDR1 SGHTA and CDR2 FQGNSA. This CDR3 is built from 16 residues. CDR3 sequence: CASSLDLAGGMETQYF. CDR3 bases: TGTGCCAGCAGCTTAGATCTAGCGGGAGGAATGGAGACCCAGTACTTC.

This clonotype has at least ten counts. This sequence joins TRBV12-3 or TRBV12-4 and TRBJ2-7; 12 positions agree with TRBD2. The trim removed 5 bases at V and 9 bases at J, leaving 8 bases unmatched. The CDR3 runs to 14 residues. In DNA form, the CDR3 reads TGTGCCAGCAGTAGACTAGCGGGAGTCAGAGGGCAGTACTTC. Translated, it gives CASSRLAGVRGQYF.

The CDR3, as DNA: TGTGCCAGTGGACCTTTCTACGAGCAGTACTTC. Its translation is CASGPFYEQYF. The chain combines TRBV19 with TRBJ2-7; D call uncertain. The length of the CDR3 is 11 residues. V was clipped by 8 bases and J by 3 bases, with 8 bases between them. CDR1 LNHDA and CDR2 SQIVND come from the germline V gene (reference sequence).

This clonotype was recorded at least ten times. The V and J genes are TRBV20-1 and TRBJ2-7, with 8 positions matching TRBD2. Germline CDR1 and CDR2: DFQATT and SNEGSKA (reference sequence). CDR3 length: 13 amino acids. V lost 3 bases, J lost 3 bases, and 4 bases stayed unmatched. The CDR3 sequence is CSARATSGYEQYF. The CDR3 DNA reads TGCAGTGCTAGGGCTACTAGCGGCTACGAGCAGTACTTC.

This clonotype was counted many times. The chain joins TRBV28 to TRBJ2-7; 8 bases align to TRBD2. The CDR3 contains 14 residues. The trim removed 5 bases at V and 2 bases at J, leaving 5 bases unmatched. Germline V CDR1 and CDR2: MDHEN, SYDVKM. CDR3 DNA: TGTGCCAGCAGTGGCTCCGGGGGGGCCTACGAGCAGTACTTC. It encodes CASSGSGGAYEQYF.

At least ten counts were recorded for this clonotype. This chain connects TRBV6-1 to TRBJ1-2; D gene unclear. Germline CDR1 MNHNS, CDR2 SASEGT. The ends were cut back, 8 bases at V and 3 bases at J, with 7 bases in the middle. This CDR3 is built from 11 residues. CDR3 region: CASWADYGYTF. The CDR3, as DNA: TGTGCCAGCTGGGCCGACTATGGCTACACCTTC.